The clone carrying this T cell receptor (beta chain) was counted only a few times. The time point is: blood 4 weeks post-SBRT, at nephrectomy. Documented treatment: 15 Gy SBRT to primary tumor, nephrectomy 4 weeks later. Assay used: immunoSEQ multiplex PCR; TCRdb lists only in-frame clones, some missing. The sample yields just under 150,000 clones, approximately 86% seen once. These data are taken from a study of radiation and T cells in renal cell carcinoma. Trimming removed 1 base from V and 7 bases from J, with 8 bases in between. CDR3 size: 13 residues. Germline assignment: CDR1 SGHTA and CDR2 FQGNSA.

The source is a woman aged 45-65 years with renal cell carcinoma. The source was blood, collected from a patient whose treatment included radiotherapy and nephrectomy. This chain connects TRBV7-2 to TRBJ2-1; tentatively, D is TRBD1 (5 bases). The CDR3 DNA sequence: TGTGCCAGCAGCTTAGGCAGGGTTAATGAGCAGTTCTTC. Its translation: CASSLGRVNEQFF.